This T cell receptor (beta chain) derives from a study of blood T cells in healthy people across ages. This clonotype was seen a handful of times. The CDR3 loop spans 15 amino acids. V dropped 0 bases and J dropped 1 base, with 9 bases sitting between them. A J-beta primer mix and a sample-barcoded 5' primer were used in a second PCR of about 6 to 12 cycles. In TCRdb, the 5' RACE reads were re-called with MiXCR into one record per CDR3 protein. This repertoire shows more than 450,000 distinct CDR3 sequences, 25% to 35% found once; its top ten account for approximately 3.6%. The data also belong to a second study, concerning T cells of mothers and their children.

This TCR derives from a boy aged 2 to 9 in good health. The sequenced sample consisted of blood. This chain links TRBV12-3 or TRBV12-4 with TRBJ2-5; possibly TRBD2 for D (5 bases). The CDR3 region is CASSLAGAGQETQYF. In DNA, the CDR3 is TGTGCCAGCAGTTTAGCGGGAGCTGGCCAAGAGACCCAGTACTTC.